Below are 26 T cell receptor beta chains sequenced from a single sample in a study of T cell changes during pregnancy in multiple sclerosis. Using immunoSEQ multiplex PCR, the repertoire was profiled, and TCRdb retains in-frame clones only, with some absent. Among 70,000 to 95,000 clones listed, about 93% were seen once. Sequences were derived from peripheral blood, sampled in the second trimester of pregnancy. These receptors came from a female donor in good health, enrolled as a control in a pregnancy study.

V and J are TRBV7-9 and TRBJ2-7; 9 nucleotides match TRBD1. V lost 1 base, J lost 6 bases, and 16 bases stayed unmatched. CDR3 length equals 18 residues. From germline, CDR1 is SEHNR and CDR2 FQNEAQ (reference sequence). CDR3 in DNA: TGTGCCAGCAGCTTAGGAGCTGGTTGGGGACAGGGTTTTTCCGAGCAGTACTTC. Amino acid sequence: CASSLGAGWGQGFSEQYF.

The chain combines TRBV28 with TRBJ1-1; a weak D match, TRBD1 (5 bases). CDR3 length: 15 residues. The V and J ends lost 7 bases and 0 bases respectively, with 15 bases between them. Per the germline V gene, CDR1 is MDHEN and CDR2 is SYDVKM. The CDR3 DNA reads TGTGCCAGCACCCCTTGGGGGGGTATGAACACTGAAGCTTTCTTT. It translates to CASTPWGGMNTEAFF. The whole variable domain, filled in from reference TRBV28 and TRBJ1-1, reads DVKVTQSSRYLVKRTGEKVFLECVQDMDHENMFWYRQDPGLGLRLIYFSYDVKMKEKGDIPEGYSVSREKKERFSLILESASTNQTSMYLCASTPWGGMNTEAFFGQGTRLTVV.

The genes are TRBV19 and TRBJ1-4; D is undetermined. CDR3 length: 16 amino acids. V lost 6 bases and J 7 bases, leaving 21 bases between the germline ends. Germline V gives CDR1 LNHDA, CDR2 SQIVND (reference sequence). The CDR3 loop reads CASSGPLIGSFEKLFF. The CDR3, as DNA: TGTGCCAGTAGCGGACCTCTCATTGGGAGTTTTGAAAAACTGTTTTTT.

This chain connects TRBV19 to TRBJ1-1; 9 nucleotides match TRBD1. The CDR3 is 18 residues long. The trim removed 8 bases at V and 0 bases at J, leaving 16 bases unmatched. Germline loops: CDR1 LNHDA, CDR2 SQIVND (reference sequence). The CDR3 DNA is TGTGCCAGTCGGAACAGGGGGCGCGTCTACCGAATGAACACTGAAGCTTTCTTT. Translated, it gives CASRNRGRVYRMNTEAFF.

The J gene is TRBJ2-7, the V gene TRBV5-1, with 12 bases that match TRBD2. Germline V gene sequence: CDR1 SGHRS, CDR2 YFSETQ. V trimming: 4 bases; J trimming: 4 bases; junction bases outside the gene matches: 12. The CDR3 runs to 17 residues. Here the CDR3 reads CASSPGTSGPGLYEQYF. For the CDR3, the DNA is TGCGCCAGCAGCCCCGGGACTAGCGGGCCAGGGCTATACGAGCAGTACTTC.

This clone occurred a few times. The chain carries TRBV5-6 and TRBJ1-1; D gene unclear. Per the germline V gene, CDR1 is SGHDT and CDR2 is YYEEEE. V was clipped by 1 base and J by 10 bases, with 11 bases between them. CDR3 length: 12 amino acids. This CDR3 reads CASSLTSGAAFF. CDR3 nucleotides: TGTGCCAGCAGCTTGACTTCTGGAGCAGCTTTCTTT.

This clone was detected only once. The DNA of the CDR3 is TGTGCCAGCAGTGATTCCGATAGTCAGGGCAGGACTGAAGCTTTCTTT. This codes for CASSDSDSQGRTEAFF. The chain employs TRBV6-4 and TRBJ1-1, with D maybe TRBD1 (5 bases). V lost 3 bases and J 5 bases, leaving 19 bases between the germline ends. Germline V lookup: CDR1 MRHNA, CDR2 SNTAGT. This CDR3 is built from 16 residues.

The chain uses TRBV6-1 and TRBJ2-3, with D possibly being TRBD1 (5 bases). The CDR3 totals 16 residues. The germline CDR1 and CDR2 sequences are MNHNS and SASEGT. Trimming removed 0 bases from V and 1 base from J, with 11 bases in between. CDR3: CASSEAGQAGTDTQYF. The CDR3 region has the DNA TGTGCCAGCAGTGAAGCGGGGCAGGCTGGCACAGATACGCAGTATTTT.

The chain uses TRBV5-1 and TRBJ1-6, with 7 bases lining up with TRBD1. V lost 3 bases and J lost 3; bases outside the gene matches: 12. The CDR3 extends over 18 amino acids. In germline, CDR1 is SGHRS, CDR2 YFSETQ. The chain's CDR3 is CASSSDPGTVNYNSPLHF. CDR3 nucleotide sequence: TGCGCCAGCAGCTCAGATCCCGGGACAGTCAACTATAATTCACCCCTCCACTTT.

The chain employs TRBV29-1 and TRBJ1-1; possibly TRBD1 for D (5 bases). Between the trimmed V and J ends, which lost 4 bases and 7 bases, there was a span of 7 bases. This CDR3 has 10 residues. Germline V gene sequence: CDR1 SQVTM, CDR2 ANQGSEA. CDR3 sequence: CSVAGVEAFF. In DNA form, the CDR3 reads TGCAGCGTTGCGGGGGTTGAAGCTTTCTTT.

This clone was seen just once. The chain combines TRBV4-1 with TRBJ2-3, with D possibly TRBD1 on 6 matching bases. Per germline, CDR1 MGHRA and CDR2 YSYEKL. This CDR3 is built from 16 residues. V dropped 3 bases and J dropped 2 bases, with 15 bases sitting between them. CDR3 DNA sequence: TGCGCCAGCAGCCACGTCGACAGGCCACACACAGATACGCAGTATTTT. Translated, it gives CASSHVDRPHTDTQYF.

This chain uses TRBV11-3 with TRBJ2-2, with 9 bases aligning to TRBD2. J gave up 3 bases and V 6 bases, and 11 bases lay outside the gene matches. The CDR3 is 17 amino acids. Germline CDR1 is SGHNT and CDR2 is YENEEA. CDR3 region: CASSSIQSGGYTGELFF. The CDR3 region has the DNA TGTGCCAGCAGTTCCATCCAGAGCGGGGGGTACACCGGGGAGCTGTTTTTT.

The chain has TRBV9 and TRBJ2-3; D call uncertain. This CDR3 is 15 amino acids long. The germline V gene encodes CDR1 SGDLS and CDR2 YYNGEE. Trimming shortened V by 3 bases and J by 2 bases, and 13 bases separated the two germline ends. The CDR3 sequence: CASSGAPTYTDTQYF. In nucleotides, the CDR3 is TGTGCCAGCAGCGGGGCGCCCACTTACACAGATACGCAGTATTTT.

The rearrangement uses TRBV7-2 and TRBJ2-3; TRBD2 matches at 9 bases. The junction had 8 bases not matched to a gene; V was cut back by 5 bases and J by 5 bases. The length of the CDR3 is 15 residues. Germline lookup yields CDR1 SGHTA and CDR2 FQGNSA. The CDR3 here is CASSPQAGGLDTQYF. As DNA, the CDR3 is TGTGCCAGCAGCCCCCAAGCGGGGGGTTTAGATACGCAGTATTTT.

V is TRBV5-1 and J is TRBJ2-3, with D perhaps TRBD2 (6 bases). Trimming removed 0 bases at V and 4 bases at J, with 12 bases between. The CDR3 has 15 amino acids. The germline V gene has CDR1 SGHRS and CDR2 YFSETQ. CDR3 nucleotide sequence: TGCGCCAGCAGCTTGGCCGGGGGTTCGGCAGATACGCAGTATTTT. This translates into CASSLAGGSADTQYF.

The rearrangement links TRBV7-9 to TRBJ2-2; 7 bases map to TRBD1. The trim removed 1 base at V and 1 base at J, leaving 9 bases unmatched. There are 18 residues in the CDR3. Germline-derived CDR1 and CDR2 are SEHNR and FQNEAQ (reference sequence). This chain's CDR3 is CASSLVSWGTVNTGELFF. The CDR3 DNA reads TGTGCCAGCAGCTTAGTTAGTTGGGGGACAGTGAACACCGGGGAGCTGTTTTTT.

CDR3 sequence reads: CATSRRTSVGELFF. The CDR3 DNA sequence: TGTGCCACCAGCAGAAGGACTAGCGTAGGGGAGCTGTTTTTT. The J gene is TRBJ2-2, the V gene TRBV15; 9 nucleotides agree with TRBD2. Germline-derived CDR1 and CDR2 are LNHNV and YYDKDF (reference sequence). Unmatched junction bases numbered 3, after V lost 2 bases and J lost 8 bases. There are 14 residues in the CDR3.

The V gene is TRBV7-9, the J gene TRBJ1-5; perhaps TRBD1 as D (5 bases). Trimming removed 3 bases at V and 5 bases at J, with 20 bases between. CDR1 and CDR2 (germline): SEHNR, FQNEAQ (reference sequence). The length of the CDR3 is 17 residues. Written as DNA, the CDR3 is TGTGCCAGCAGCTTGTTTCCGAATCTAGGGGCCGATCAGCCCCAGCATTTT. Amino acid sequence: CASSLFPNLGADQPQHF.

CDR3 bases: TGTGCCAGCAGTAGCGGGGGGAGCTCCTACGAGCAGTACTTC. Its translation: CASSSGGSSYEQYF. The rearrangement joins TRBV9 to TRBJ2-7, with TRBD2 identical over 10 bases. The CDR3 contains 14 residues. Germline V gene sequence: CDR1 SGDLS, CDR2 YYNGEE. Trimming at V came to 5 bases and at J to 0 bases, leaving 2 bases not matched to a gene. The full variable domain, with the rest looked up from reference TRBV9 and TRBJ2-7, is DSGVTQTPKHLITATGQRVTLRCSPRSGDLSVYWYQQSLDQGLQFLIQYYNGEERAKGNILERFSAQQFPDLHSELNLSSLELGDSALYFCASSSGGSSYEQYFGPGTRLTVT.

The chain links TRBV7-6 to TRBJ2-5; TRBD2 matches 9 bases. V shed 4 bases, J shed 7 bases, and the junction held 13 bases outside the gene matches. CDR1 and CDR2 (germline): SGHVS, FNYEAQ. There are 16 residues in the CDR3. The CDR3 DNA sequence: TGTGCCAGCAGCTCGGCCGGGACTAGCTCTAGACGGACCCAGTACTTC. Translating gives CASSSAGTSSRRTQYF.

This chain connects TRBV6-1 to TRBJ2-5; D gene unclear. Germline loops: CDR1 MNHNS, CDR2 SASEGT. The V gene lost 2 bases and the J gene lost 3 bases, with 7 bases spanning the gap. This CDR3 is 13 amino acids long. The CDR3 loop is CASSEYFEETQYF. The CDR3 region has the DNA TGTGCCAGCAGTGAATATTTCGAAGAGACCCAGTACTTC.

The V and J genes are TRBV4-2 and TRBJ2-1; a possible D gene is TRBD2 (5 bases). The germline CDR1 and CDR2 sequences are LGHNA and YNFKEQ. This CDR3 has 14 residues. V was trimmed by 1 base and J by 5 bases, leaving 9 bases between them. CDR3 amino acids: CASSQGRVDNEQFF. In nucleotides, the CDR3 is TGTGCCAGCAGCCAAGGGCGGGTGGACAATGAGCAGTTCTTC.

V gene TRBV18 combines with J gene TRBJ2-6; 7 bases match TRBD1. The germline V gene has CDR1 KGHSH and CDR2 LQKENI. The CDR3 covers 17 residues. V was clipped by 3 bases and J by 0 bases; unmatched bases: 5. CDR3 nucleotides: TGTGCCAGCTCACCCCAACAGGGGTCCTCTGGGGCCAACGTCCTGACTTTC. As protein: CASSPQQGSSGANVLTF.

V and J are TRBV6-1 and TRBJ2-5; 7 bases are a match to TRBD1. CDR1 and CDR2 (germline): MNHNS, SASEGT. Unmatched junction bases numbered 5, after V lost 4 bases and J lost 3 bases. The CDR3 length is 14 residues. CDR3 DNA sequence: TGTGCCAGCAGTGGATCACAGGGGAAAGAGACCCAGTACTTC. This sequence encodes CASSGSQGKETQYF.

This clone has just one count. This rearrangement joins TRBV7-2 to TRBJ2-3; the D gene is possibly TRBD2 (7 bases). CDR3 length: 16 amino acids. Germline CDR1 SGHTA, CDR2 FQGNSA. Trimming removed 4 bases at V and 7 bases at J, with 21 bases between. CDR3 protein: CASSSEQGTGGNTQYF. CDR3 nucleotide sequence: TGTGCCAGCAGCTCCGAACAGGGAACGGGGGGAAATACGCAGTATTTT.

This chain uses TRBV7-6 with TRBJ2-1, with 8 bases matching TRBD2. V shed 4 bases and J 7 bases; nucleotides not matched to a gene: 3. This CDR3 has 13 amino acids. Germline loops: CDR1 SGHVS, CDR2 FNYEAQ. The CDR3 region is CASSSGGQNEQFF. Written as DNA, the CDR3 is TGTGCCAGCAGCTCGGGGGGGCAGAATGAGCAGTTCTTC.